A selection of T cell receptor beta chains follows, all from one sample in a study of beta chain features in type 1 diabetes. Clones were read by immunoSEQ multiplex PCR, and TCRdb kept only the in-frame ones, dropping some. The sample has a few hundred thousand clones, around 30% seen once. The sequenced sample was naive CD4+ T cells from blood. The receptors originated from a man younger than 35 in good health. Both conserved end residues are part of each CDR3. D genes are given only for firm matches. The size field is filled for only some rows; it gives once, few, many or a size class.

clone_size	v_call	d_call	j_call	cdr3_nt	cdr3_aa
few	TRBV7-9	TRBD1	TRBJ1-2	TGTGCCAGCAGCACCCGACAGGGACCTAACTATGGCTACACCTTC	CASSTRQGPNYGYTF
few	TRBV25-1	.	TRBJ2-1	TGTGCCAGCAGTGAGCGGAGAGCGACTGGGCGGAATGAGCAGTTCTTC	CASSERRATGRNEQFF
few	TRBV29-1	.	TRBJ2-1	TGCAGCGTCCGGGGGCTGAGCTCCTACAATGAGCAGTTCTTC	CSVRGLSSYNEQFF
.	TRBV18	.	TRBJ2-5	TGTGCCAGCTCACCACTCGCGTACCAAGAGACCCAGTACTTC	CASSPLAYQETQYF
.	TRBV14	TRBD2	TRBJ2-7	TGTGCCAGCAGCCCAGTCCGGGGCGGGAGTTACGAGCAGTACTTC	CASSPVRGGSYEQYF
few	TRBV29-1	TRBD1	TRBJ2-7	TGCAGCGTGTTACCGGGACAGCTCTCCTACGAGCAGTACTTC	CSVLPGQLSYEQYF
.	TRBV29-1	.	TRBJ1-1	TGCAGCGTTGAGGAGTGGGGGACTGAAGCTTTCTTT	CSVEEWGTEAFF
.	TRBV23-1	.	TRBJ1-5	TGCGCCAGCAGTCAAGGGTATAGCAATCAGCCCCAGCATTTT	CASSQGYSNQPQHF
few	TRBV30	.	TRBJ2-5	TGTGCCTGGAGAACCCGGGGCGCTGAAGAGACCCAGTACTTC	CAWRTRGAEETQYF
.	TRBV2	TRBD2	TRBJ2-7	TGTGCCAGCGGGGGACTAGCGGTCCCTTCCTACGAGCAGTACTTC	CASGGLAVPSYEQYF
few	TRBV5-6	.	TRBJ2-6	TGTGCCAGCAGCTTGGTGCGAGAACTAAGCTCTGGGGCCAACGTCCTGACTTTC	CASSLVRELSSGANVLTF
.	TRBV4-2	.	TRBJ1-2	TGTGCCAGCAGCCAACTCCCCGCGGGGGGCGATGGCTACACCTTC	CASSQLPAGGDGYTF
.	TRBV6-6	TRBD2	TRBJ2-7	TGTGCCAGCAGTTACGGGACTAGAAGCTACGAGCAGTACTTC	CASSYGTRSYEQYF
few	TRBV7-9	.	TRBJ2-7	TGTGCCAGCAGCTTCCCGCTTCGGGAGCAGTACTTC	CASSFPLREQYF
few	TRBV30	TRBD1	TRBJ1-2	TGTTCCTGGAGTTCAGACAGGGAGAACTATGGCTACACCTTC	CSWSSDRENYGYTF
.	TRBV2	TRBD2	TRBJ2-1	TGTGCCAGCATCCAAGGAGAGACTAGCGGAGAGCAGTTCTTC	CASIQGETSGEQFF
.	TRBV4-2	TRBD1	TRBJ2-3	TGTGCCAGCAGCCGCGGACAGGGAAGAGCAGATACGCAGTATTTT	CASSRGQGRADTQYF
.	TRBV11-1	TRBD1	TRBJ2-1	TGTGCCAGCAGCTCCGACAGGGGTTGGGGCAATGAGCAGTTCTTC	CASSSDRGWGNEQFF
few	TRBV7-8	TRBD1	TRBJ1-1	TGTGCCAGCAGCCGGCGGGACAGCTGGAACACTGAAGCTTTCTTT	CASSRRDSWNTEAFF
few	TRBV7-2	.	TRBJ2-4	TGTGCCAGCAGCTTAATAAGGGGCAGGGCCAAAAACATTCAGTACTTC	CASSLIRGRAKNIQYF